The 32 T cell receptor beta chains below were found in one sample sequenced in a study of T cells of healthy individuals (dated 2018 in TCRdb). The library was built by means of 5' RACE. The instrument given in TCRdb is Illumina MiSeq. The public reads were reanalyzed by TCRdb: fastp trimming at Q25, MiXCR alignment, in-frame beta chains only. Each entry is one CDR3 protein sequence, shown with its most common DNA and genes. This sample gives approximately 89,000 distinct CDR3 sequences in total; more than 4.5% of them show up just once. The ten largest clonotypes hold 6.5% to 8% of the sample. All receptors come from a female donor in good health.

At least ten counts were recorded for this clonotype. The V gene is TRBV4-2, the J gene TRBJ2-5; D uncertain. V was shortened by 1 base and J by 2 bases, with 11 bases between the two germline ends. Germline lookup yields CDR1 LGHNA and CDR2 YNFKEQ. The CDR3 is made up of 15 amino acids. The CDR3 here is CASSQGSGPQETQYF. The CDR3 DNA reads as TGTGCCAGCAGCCAAGGGTCCGGTCCACAAGAGACCCAGTACTTC.

This clonotype was seen many times. The J gene is TRBJ2-7, the V gene TRBV7-9; 9 bases are shared with TRBD1. Per the germline V gene, CDR1 is SEHNR and CDR2 is FQNEAQ (reference sequence). The CDR3 totals 17 residues. The ends lost 4 bases at V and 3 bases at J; junction bases unmatched: 13. Here the CDR3 reads CASSSFDGTGFDYEQYF. The CDR3 DNA reads TGTGCCAGCAGCTCCTTCGACGGGACAGGGTTTGACTACGAGCAGTACTTC.

This clonotype was found a few times. The rearrangement joins TRBV4-3 to TRBJ1-5; 8 bases match TRBD1. The CDR3 covers 18 residues. Per the germline V gene, CDR1 is LGHNA and CDR2 is YSLEER. Trimming at V came to 0 bases and at J to 3 bases, leaving 10 bases not matched to a gene. The CDR3 nucleotides read TGCGCCAGCAGCCAAGATTACGGGGGGACAGGACTCAATCAGCCCCAGCATTTT. It yields the protein CASSQDYGGTGLNQPQHF.

There are many counts of this clonotype. The rearrangement uses TRBV7-3 and TRBJ1-1, with D perhaps TRBD1 (6 bases). The CDR3 sequence is 16 residues long. V dropped 5 bases and J dropped 11 bases, with 27 bases sitting between them. The germline V gene has CDR1 SGHTA and CDR2 FQGTGA. Here the CDR3 reads CASSPHPVGKQGDAFF. DNA for the CDR3: TGTGCCAGCAGCCCACATCCCGTCGGGAAACAGGGAGATGCTTTCTTT.

This clonotype was detected ten times or more. The V and J genes are TRBV29-1 and TRBJ1-2; 9 bases are shared with TRBD1. Losses at the gene ends were 6 bases for V and 9 bases for J; bases not matched to a gene: 11. Germline V lookup: CDR1 SQVTM, CDR2 ANQGSEA. CDR3 length: 13 amino acids. CDR3 nucleotides: TGCAGCGTAGCCCAGGACAGGGGAGATCGCTACACCTTC. Translating gives CSVAQDRGDRYTF. The full variable domain, in which reference TRBV29-1 and TRBJ1-2 provide the parts outside the CDR3, is SAVISQKPSRDICQRGTSLTIQCQVDSQVTMMFWYRQQPGQSLTLIATANQGSEATYESGFVIDKFPISRPNLTFSTLTVSNMSPEDSSIYLCSVAQDRGDRYTFGSGTRLTVV.

Ten or more counts support this clonotype. This chain uses TRBV12-3 or TRBV12-4 with TRBJ1-4; 10 nucleotides agree with TRBD1. CDR3 length: 14 residues. V lost 6 bases to trimming and J lost 7 bases; unmatched junction nucleotides: 5. In nucleotides, the CDR3 is TGTGCCAGCAGGAGACAGGGGGCTGGTGAAAAACTGTTTTTT. Protein product: CASRRQGAGEKLFF.

This clonotype came up a few times. The rearrangement uses TRBV6-5 and TRBJ1-1; D gene unclear. Deletions cut 2 bases from V and 6 bases from J, with 13 bases between. The germline gives CDR1 MNHEY, CDR2 SVGAGI. The CDR3 is 14 amino acids. The chain's CDR3 is CASSYAAALAEAFF. In DNA, the CDR3 is TGTGCCAGCAGTTACGCGGCAGCTCTCGCTGAAGCTTTCTTT.

This clonotype appeared many times. The chain employs TRBV5-1 and TRBJ2-1, with 13 bases identical to TRBD2. This CDR3 region has 16 residues. Unmatched junction bases numbered 9, after V lost 0 bases and J lost 12 bases. Germline V gives CDR1 SGHRS, CDR2 YFSETQ. The CDR3 reads CASSLGGLAGPNRQFF. For the CDR3, the DNA is TGCGCCAGCAGCTTGGGGGGACTAGCGGGACCGAATAGGCAGTTCTTC. Together with reference TRBV5-1 and TRBJ2-1, the CDR3 gives the full variable domain: KAGVTQTPRYLIKTRGQQVTLSCSPISGHRSVSWYQQTPGQGLQFLFEYFSETQRNKGNFPGRFSGRQFSNSRSEMNVSTLELGDSALYLCASSLGGLAGPNRQFFGPGTRLTVL.

This clonotype was observed at least ten times. The J gene is TRBJ2-1, the V gene TRBV29-1; TRBD2 matches at 10 bases. CDR1 is SQVTM and CDR2 is ANQGSEA in the germline V gene. This CDR3 contains 15 residues. Trimming took 5 bases from V and 5 from J; bases not matched to a gene: 9. CDR3 residues: CSVIAAGLANNEQFF. CDR3 nucleotides: TGCAGCGTTATTGCAGCGGGACTAGCGAACAATGAGCAGTTCTTC.

The table lists this clonotype with many counts. J is TRBJ2-1 and V is TRBV2; D unclear. The germline V gene encodes CDR1 SNHLY and CDR2 FYNNEI. V was trimmed by 7 bases and J by 4 bases, leaving 5 bases between them. This CDR3 region has 11 residues. The CDR3 spells CASTMYNEQFF. The CDR3 DNA follows: TGTGCCAGCACAATGTACAATGAGCAGTTCTTC. Together with reference TRBV2 and TRBJ2-1, the CDR3 gives the full variable domain: EPEVTQTPSHQVTQMGQEVILRCVPISNHLYFYWYRQILGQKVEFLVSFYNNEISEKSEIFDDQFSVERPDGSNFTLKIRSTKLEDSAMYFCASTMYNEQFFGPGTRLTVL.

The V gene is TRBV27, the J gene TRBJ2-2; the D gene is possibly TRBD1 (7 bases). This CDR3 comprises 16 residues. Trimming cost V 4 bases and J 1 base, with 13 bases left between them. Germline CDR1 is MNHEY and CDR2 is SMNVEV (reference sequence). CDR3 amino acids: CASSYQGGWNTGELFF. The CDR3 bases are TGTGCCAGCAGTTACCAGGGGGGATGGAACACCGGGGAGCTGTTTTTT.

This clonotype has ten or more counts. The chain employs TRBV7-2 and TRBJ2-3; the match to TRBD2 covers 9 bases. The CDR3 consists of 18 residues. The germline V gene has CDR1 SGHTA and CDR2 FQGNSA. Unmatched junction bases numbered 12, after V lost 3 bases and J lost 2 bases. The CDR3 sequence: CASSFVAGGPEATDTQYF. In nucleotides, the CDR3 is TGTGCCAGCAGCTTTGTGGCGGGAGGGCCAGAGGCCACAGATACGCAGTATTTT.

Only a few counts were recorded for this clonotype. This chain uses TRBV5-1 with TRBJ1-2; D remains unclear. Per the germline V gene, CDR1 is SGHRS and CDR2 is YFSETQ. The CDR3 covers 13 residues. Trimming removed 4 bases from V and 4 bases from J, with 11 bases in between. The CDR3 sequence: CASSDTVPYGYTF. DNA of the CDR3: TGCGCCAGCAGCGATACAGTTCCCTATGGCTACACCTTC.

This clonotype was picked up many times. V usage is TRBV14 and J usage is TRBJ2-1; 7 nucleotides match TRBD2. Germline CDR1 is SGHDN and CDR2 is FVKESK. Trimming took 0 bases from V and 15 from J; bases not matched to a gene: 5. This CDR3 spans 12 amino acids. CDR3 sequence (DNA): TGTGCCAGCAGCCAAGATCGTCTAGCGGTGTTCTTC. This sequence encodes CASSQDRLAVFF.

The rearrangement uses TRBV7-9 and TRBJ1-4, with 10 bases identical to TRBD1. With 3 bases clipped from V and 5 bases from J, the junction kept 3 bases outside the gene matches. Germline V CDR1 and CDR2: SEHNR, FQNEAQ (reference sequence). This CDR3 region has 15 residues. This CDR3 is CASSFKGQGNEKLFF. DNA for the CDR3: TGTGCCAGCAGCTTTAAGGGACAGGGGAATGAAAAACTGTTTTTT.

This clonotype was counted a few times. The gene calls are TRBV4-1 and TRBJ2-7; TRBD1 matches 8 bases. V trimming: 5 bases; J trimming: 2 bases; junction bases outside the gene matches: 8. Germline CDR1 reads MGHRA; CDR2 reads YSYEKL. This CDR3 region has 15 residues. In DNA form, the CDR3 reads TGCGCCAGCAGCTATACAGGGGGAAGACCCTACGAGCAGTACTTC. Its protein product is CASSYTGGRPYEQYF.

This clonotype came up many times. V is TRBV4-1 and J is TRBJ1-1, with 8 nucleotides matching TRBD1. CDR3 length equals 14 residues. The ends lost 1 base at V and 4 bases at J; junction bases unmatched: 2. Germline values: CDR1 MGHRA, CDR2 YSYEKL. CDR3 DNA sequence: TGCGCCAGCAGCCAAGGACAGGGGACCACTGAAGCTTTCTTT. Its protein is CASSQGQGTTEAFF.

This clonotype was observed a few times. The J gene is TRBJ1-3, the V gene TRBV9, with D possibly being TRBD1 (6 bases). Germline V CDR1 and CDR2: SGDLS, YYNGEE. CDR3 length: 15 amino acids. Trimming took off 3 bases at V and 1 base at J, with 11 bases between the two ends. This chain's CDR3 is CASSAMTGSGNTIYF. The CDR3 coding sequence is TGTGCCAGCAGCGCCATGACAGGTTCTGGAAACACCATATATTTT. The whole variable domain, remainder taken from reference TRBV9 and TRBJ1-3, is DSGVTQTPKHLITATGQRVTLRCSPRSGDLSVYWYQQSLDQGLQFLIQYYNGEERAKGNILERFSAQQFPDLHSELNLSSLELGDSALYFCASSAMTGSGNTIYFGEGSWLTVV.

The chain uses TRBV19 and TRBJ2-6; D remains ambiguous. V lost 0 bases and J lost 0, with 3 bases in between. The CDR3 length is 15 residues. Germline-derived CDR1 and CDR2 are LNHDA and SQIVND (reference sequence). CDR3 region: CASSIETSGANVLTF. CDR3 nucleotide sequence: TGTGCCAGTAGTATAGAGACCTCTGGGGCCAACGTCCTGACTTTC.

This clonotype was found many times. The chain joins TRBV12-3 or TRBV12-4 to TRBJ2-6; D not resolved. V was trimmed by 5 bases and J by 1 base, leaving 9 bases between them. CDR3 size: 15 residues. The CDR3 sequence is CASSVVSSGANVLTF. In DNA form, the CDR3 reads TGTGCCAGCAGTGTCGTGAGTTCTGGGGCCAACGTCCTGACTTTC.

The chain joins TRBV4-2 to TRBJ2-3; 15 bases agree with TRBD2. Trimming took 10 bases from V and 3 from J; bases not matched to a gene: 2. This CDR3 is built from 14 residues. Germline-derived CDR1 and CDR2 are LGHNA and YNFKEQ. The CDR3 reads CAIGTSGGTDTQYF. CDR3 DNA: TGTGCCATCGGGACTAGCGGGGGGACAGATACGCAGTATTTT.

The rearrangement uses TRBV3-1 and TRBJ1-1; D not certain. In germline, CDR1 is LGHDT, CDR2 YNNKEL (reference sequence). Deletions cut 4 bases from V and 0 bases from J, with 6 bases between. CDR3 length equals 13 residues. CDR3 residues: CASSPDMNTEAFF. In nucleotides, the CDR3 is TGTGCCAGCAGCCCCGACATGAACACTGAAGCTTTCTTT. Supplemented by reference TRBV3-1 and TRBJ1-1, the full variable domain reads DTAVSQTPKYLVTQMGNDKSIKCEQNLGHDTMYWYKQDSKKFLKIMFSYNNKELIINETVPNRFSPKSPDKAHLNLHINSLELGDSAVYFCASSPDMNTEAFFGQGTRLTVV.

In its sample, this clonotype was seen many times. The CDR3 protein is CASSQDHLRGVYNEQFF. CDR3 DNA: TGCGCCAGCAGCCAAGATCATCTCCGAGGCGTCTACAATGAGCAGTTCTTC. The chain couples TRBV4-3 to TRBJ2-1, with D unresolved. Germline loops: CDR1 LGHNA, CDR2 YSLEER. CDR3 size: 17 residues. V was cut by 0 bases and J by 3 bases, with 15 bases left in between.

The chain couples TRBV4-1 to TRBJ2-1; D might be TRBD1 (6 bases). V lost 6 bases, J lost 3 bases, and 15 bases lay in between. The CDR3 loop spans 15 amino acids. Germline CDR1 and CDR2: MGHRA and YSYEKL. CDR3 coding DNA: TGCGCCAGCAGTCCGACTCAGGGGCTCTACAATGAGCAGTTCTTC. Translated: CASSPTQGLYNEQFF.

This clonotype was detected ten times or more. The V call is TRBV28, the J call TRBJ2-1; possibly TRBD1 for D (6 bases). Germline-derived CDR1 and CDR2 are MDHEN and SYDVKM. The CDR3 is made up of 13 amino acids. The germline V and J ends were trimmed by 6 bases and 9 bases, with 15 bases remaining between them. CDR3 amino acids: CASRQTGVGEQFF. CDR3 DNA sequence: TGTGCCAGCAGACAGACAGGAGTGGGTGAGCAGTTCTTC. The full variable domain, completed using reference TRBV28 and TRBJ2-1, is DVKVTQSSRYLVKRTGEKVFLECVQDMDHENMFWYRQDPGLGLRLIYFSYDVKMKEKGDIPEGYSVSREKKERFSLILESASTNQTSMYLCASRQTGVGEQFFGPGTRLTVL.

This clonotype was counted a few times. J is TRBJ2-7 and V is TRBV30; no reliable D call. Deletions cut 7 bases from V and 2 bases from J, with 15 bases between. CDR3 length equals 13 residues. CDR1 GTSNPN and CDR2 SVGIG come from the germline V gene (reference sequence). CDR3 loop: CASTVGDTYEQYF. CDR3 nucleotide sequence: TGTGCCTCAACGGTCGGCGATACCTACGAGCAGTACTTC.

V usage is TRBV29-1 and J usage is TRBJ1-1; the D gene is possibly TRBD1 (5 bases). There are 12 residues in the CDR3. The ends were cut back, 6 bases at V and 1 base at J, with 9 bases in the middle. Germline lookup yields CDR1 SQVTM and CDR2 ANQGSEA. This CDR3 is CSVGHRNTEAFF. CDR3 coding DNA: TGCAGCGTCGGACACCGGAACACTGAAGCTTTCTTT.

This clonotype has only a few counts. The chain carries TRBV28 and TRBJ1-2; D gene uncertain. CDR3 length equals 13 residues. The V gene's germline CDR1 is MDHEN and CDR2 SYDVKM. With 6 bases removed from V and 4 bases from J, the gap between germline ends came to 12 bases. The CDR3 sequence: CASSPPQFYGYTF. The CDR3 bases are TGTGCCAGCAGCCCCCCACAGTTCTATGGCTACACCTTC.

The chain recombines TRBV5-1 with TRBJ1-2, with a weak D call TRBD1 (6 bases). Germline V gene sequence: CDR1 SGHRS, CDR2 YFSETQ. V lost 4 bases to trimming and J lost 1 base, with 23 bases between them. CDR3 length: 18 amino acids. CDR3 amino acids: CASSSFGQRVGNNYGYTF. Here the CDR3 DNA reads TGCGCCAGCAGCAGCTTCGGACAGAGGGTAGGAAATAACTATGGCTACACCTTC.

This clonotype was seen at least ten times. V and J are TRBV6-1 and TRBJ1-1, with D possibly TRBD1 on 5 matching bases. The CDR3 loop spans 14 amino acids. The V end was cut by 4 bases, the J end by 5 bases, with 14 bases between. In germline, CDR1 is MNHNS, CDR2 SASEGT. CDR3: CASSVWGRGTEAFF. The CDR3 nucleotides are TGTGCCAGCAGTGTTTGGGGTCGGGGGACTGAAGCTTTCTTT.

The J gene is TRBJ1-6, the V gene TRBV28, with 7 bases aligning to TRBD1. Trimming at V came to 5 bases and at J to 3 bases, leaving 10 bases not matched to a gene. Germline V gene sequence: CDR1 MDHEN, CDR2 SYDVKM. There are 17 residues in the CDR3. DNA of the CDR3: TGTGCCAGCAGTCAACCTCGGGACAGCCTCTATAATTCACCCCTCCACTTT. Amino acids: CASSQPRDSLYNSPLHF.

Ten or more counts support this clonotype. V gene TRBV12-3 or TRBV12-4 combines with J gene TRBJ2-2, with unresolved D. The V end lost 6 bases, the J end lost 2 bases, and 7 bases lay between the germline ends. This CDR3 has 13 residues. CDR3 bases: TGTGCCAGCAGATTTCGAAACACCGGGGAGCTGTTTTTT. It codes for CASRFRNTGELFF.